A single sample is the source of the 26 T cell receptor beta chains below, sequenced in a study of human T cells and chemical hapten exposure. In TCRdb, the RACE reads were re-called with MiXCR into one record per CDR3 protein. The sample contains around 380,000 distinct CDR3 sequences, roughly 5% of which appear only once. Documented time point: patch test 1, 2 weeks after DPC sensitization. Stated treatment: therapeutic diphenylcyclopropenone sensitization with weekly scalp DPC. The sequences come from whole blood, collected in connection with sensitization to the hapten diphenylcyclopropenone (DPC). The origin of the receptors is a woman in her fifties or sixties with alopecia areata. Some clones in this sample may be carry-over from other donors' samples.

This clonotype came up many times. The chain links TRBV20-1 to TRBJ1-6, with a possible D match to TRBD1 (6 bases). The CDR3 consists of 17 residues. Germline CDR1 DFQATT, CDR2 SNEGSKA (reference sequence). The V gene lost 0 bases and the J gene lost 10 bases, with 22 bases spanning the gap. CDR3 loop: CSARDIQGNIRGSPLHF. CDR3 nucleotide sequence: TGCAGTGCTAGAGATATACAGGGCAACATTCGAGGATCACCCCTCCACTTT.

The V call is TRBV6-1, the J call TRBJ1-2, with a possible D match to TRBD1 (5 bases). CDR1 MNHNS and CDR2 SASEGT come from the germline V gene. The CDR3 sequence is 14 residues long. Trimming left V 4 bases short and J 0 bases short, with 9 bases between. Here the CDR3 DNA reads TGTGCCAGCAGTGGTTTACAGGCTAACTATGGCTACACCTTC. It is translated as CASSGLQANYGYTF.

This clonotype has a handful of counts. This chain links TRBV9 with TRBJ2-5; D uncertain. CDR1 is SGDLS and CDR2 is YYNGEE in the germline V gene. Trimming removed 0 bases at V and 4 bases at J, with 10 bases between. The CDR3 runs to 14 residues. The CDR3 nucleotides read TGTGCCAGCAGCGTAGTTGACCGAGGAGAGACCCAGTACTTC. Translation: CASSVVDRGETQYF.

This clonotype was recorded many times. J is TRBJ2-3 and V is TRBV7-9; 8 nucleotides align to TRBD2. Trimming cost V 0 bases and J 8 bases; bases outside gene matches: 7. CDR1 is SEHNR and CDR2 is FQNEAQ in the germline V gene (reference sequence). This CDR3 spans 15 amino acids. The CDR3 protein is CASSLALMAGGTQYF. CDR3 sequence (DNA): TGTGCCAGCAGCTTAGCGCTAATGGCGGGGGGTACGCAGTATTTT.

The V call is TRBV10-3, the J call TRBJ2-3; TRBD2 aligns across 9 bases. CDR1 ENHRY and CDR2 SYGVKD come from the germline V gene. There are 16 residues in the CDR3. V trimming: 2 bases; J trimming: 4 bases; junction bases outside the gene matches: 7. For the CDR3, the DNA is TGTGCCATCAGTGAGACAAGCGGGGGGCGCTCAGATACGCAGTATTTT. This encodes CAISETSGGRSDTQYF.

This clonotype was seen at least ten times. The rearrangement links TRBV7-2 to TRBJ2-7, with D unresolved. Trimming stripped 5 bases from V and 2 bases from J, with 10 bases between. The CDR3 extends over 13 amino acids. Per the germline V gene, CDR1 is SGHTA and CDR2 is FQGNSA. The CDR3: CASSLARAYEQYF. Written as DNA, the CDR3 is TGTGCCAGCAGCCTCGCCCGAGCCTACGAGCAGTACTTC.

This clonotype was found many times. This chain uses TRBV28 with TRBJ1-1; possible D gene TRBD1, 5 bases. The CDR3 extends over 12 amino acids. Germline V gives CDR1 MDHEN, CDR2 SYDVKM. V lost 6 bases and J lost 4, with 9 bases in between. The CDR3 DNA is TGTGCCAGCAGCCCTGGGACCACTGAAGCTTTCTTT. This encodes CASSPGTTEAFF.

J is TRBJ1-1 and V is TRBV9; D is possibly TRBD1 (5 bases). The CDR3 length is 15 residues. Germline V CDR1 and CDR2: SGDLS, YYNGEE. V lost 0 bases, J lost 1 base, and 10 bases lay in between. In DNA, the CDR3 is TGTGCCAGCAGCGTAGATGAGGGGCCGAACACTGAAGCTTTCTTT. It yields the protein CASSVDEGPNTEAFF.

This clonotype was seen repeatedly, ten times or more. This rearrangement joins TRBV27 to TRBJ1-1; 8 nucleotides line up with TRBD1. Per the germline V gene, CDR1 is MNHEY and CDR2 is SMNVEV (reference sequence). This CDR3 is 13 amino acids long. V was pared by 2 bases and J by 8 bases, with 4 bases of the junction left unmatched. The CDR3 bases are TGTGCCAGCAGTTTAGGCAGGGGGCGCGAAGCTTTCTTT. It codes for CASSLGRGREAFF.

CDR3 loop: CASSLSFGTDNEKLFF. The CDR3 bases are TGTGCCAGCAGCTTAAGTTTTGGGACAGACAATGAAAAACTGTTTTTT. The chain couples TRBV7-2 to TRBJ1-4, with TRBD1 matching 7 bases. Trimming cost V 2 bases and J 5 bases; bases outside gene matches: 8. Germline V CDR1 and CDR2: SGHTA, FQGNSA. The CDR3 has 16 residues. Drawing the rest from reference TRBV7-2 and TRBJ1-4, the complete variable domain is GAGVSQSPSNKVTEKGKDVELRCDPISGHTALYWYRQSLGQGLEFLIYFQGNSAPDKSGLPSDRFSAERTGGSVSTLTIQRTQQEDSAVYLCASSLSFGTDNEKLFFGSGTQLSVL.

This clonotype was counted many times. The CDR3 spells CASSVEISSTDTQYF. CDR3 in DNA: TGTGCCAGCAGCGTAGAGATCTCTAGCACAGATACGCAGTATTTT. The chain recombines TRBV9 with TRBJ2-3; unclear D gene. The CDR3 extends over 15 amino acids. Trimming took off 0 bases at V and 0 bases at J, with 8 bases between the two ends. Germline lookup yields CDR1 SGDLS and CDR2 YYNGEE.

CDR3 region: CASSLVSPGEQYF. The CDR3 DNA reads TGTGCCAGCAGCTTAGTGTCCCCCGGCGAGCAGTACTTC. The genes are TRBV7-6 and TRBJ2-7, with D unclear. V gave up 1 base and J gave up 6 bases, with 10 bases separating them. This CDR3 has 13 amino acids. Germline V gives CDR1 SGHVS, CDR2 FNYEAQ.

At least ten counts were recorded for this clonotype. The chain combines TRBV3-1 with TRBJ2-1; the D is unclear. This CDR3 comprises 15 residues. Germline V lookup: CDR1 LGHDT, CDR2 YNNKEL (reference sequence). The V end was cut by 0 bases, the J end by 3 bases, with 9 bases between. This CDR3 is CASSQDGRNYNEQFF. Here the CDR3 DNA reads TGTGCCAGCAGCCAAGATGGCCGGAACTACAATGAGCAGTTCTTC.

Written as DNA, the CDR3 is TGTGCCAGCAGCCAAGGGGCGGGGAATGAAGAGACCCAGTACTTC. Its translation is CASSQGAGNEETQYF. This sequence joins TRBV4-2 and TRBJ2-5; D is perhaps TRBD2 (6 bases). This CDR3 region has 15 residues. The V end lost 1 base, the J end lost 3 bases, and 12 bases lay between the germline ends. Germline V gene sequence: CDR1 LGHNA, CDR2 YNFKEQ.

The J gene is TRBJ1-1, the V gene TRBV4-3, with a possible D match to TRBD1 (5 bases). The CDR3 has 13 residues. CDR1 and CDR2 (germline): LGHNA, YSLEER. V was trimmed by 2 bases and J by 7 bases, leaving 11 bases between them. The CDR3, as DNA: TGCGCCAGCAGCCAAATGGGGGGTAGTGAAGCTTTCTTT. As protein: CASSQMGGSEAFF.

This clonotype was recorded at least ten times. The rearrangement uses TRBV27 and TRBJ2-2; D is possibly TRBD1 or TRBD2 (5 bases each). V was shortened by 3 bases and J by 5 bases, with 10 bases between the two germline ends. This CDR3 is 14 amino acids long. Germline CDR1 reads MNHEY; CDR2 reads SMNVEV (reference sequence). The CDR3 spells CASSLGVETGELFF. Written as DNA, the CDR3 is TGTGCCAGCAGTTTGGGGGTAGAGACCGGGGAGCTGTTTTTT.

There are many counts of this clonotype. The chain joins TRBV10-3 to TRBJ1-5; D gene uncertain. Germline CDR1 is ENHRY and CDR2 is SYGVKD. CDR3 size: 14 residues. The germline V and J ends were trimmed by 2 bases and 2 bases, with 7 bases remaining between them. As DNA, the CDR3 is TGTGCCATCAGTGAGGCGAAGGGCAATCAGCCCCAGCATTTT. Protein sequence: CAISEAKGNQPQHF.

This clonotype came up many times. The V gene is TRBV3-1, the J gene TRBJ2-5, with D maybe TRBD2 (5 bases). The CDR3 consists of 14 residues. V lost 4 bases, J lost 1 base, and 10 bases lay in between. Germline-derived CDR1 and CDR2 are LGHDT and YNNKEL (reference sequence). Here the CDR3 DNA reads TGTGCCAGCAGCCGGAGGCAGCCCCAAGAGACCCAGTACTTC. It is translated as CASSRRQPQETQYF.

The sample holds many counts of this clonotype. The rearrangement links TRBV6-1 to TRBJ1-2, with 8 nucleotides matching TRBD1. There are 12 residues in the CDR3. Looked up from germline, CDR1 is MNHNS and CDR2 is SASEGT. V gave up 8 bases and J gave up 3 bases; unmatched junction bases: 2. CDR3 nucleotides: TGTGCCAGCCCAGGGGGCGACTATGGCTACACCTTC. This translates into CASPGGDYGYTF.

This clonotype was seen at least ten times. The CDR3 loop reads CASSLGGRSYNEQFF. The CDR3 DNA sequence: TGTGCCAGCAGTTTAGGGGGACGCTCCTACAATGAGCAGTTCTTC. The chain uses TRBV28 and TRBJ2-1, with D possibly being TRBD1 or TRBD2 (5 bases each). V was shortened by 2 bases and J by 0 bases, with 8 bases between the two germline ends. There are 15 residues in the CDR3. Germline CDR1 is MDHEN and CDR2 is SYDVKM.

This clonotype occurred many times. The chain is built from TRBV27 and TRBJ2-3; D unclear. Germline loops: CDR1 MNHEY, CDR2 SMNVEV (reference sequence). This CDR3 contains 13 residues. The V end was cut by 5 bases, the J end by 9 bases, with 15 bases between. CDR3 region: CASSGMPIATQYF. CDR3 bases: TGTGCCAGCAGTGGTATGCCTATCGCCACGCAGTATTTT.

This clonotype came up many times. V and J are TRBV20-1 and TRBJ2-1; D is possibly TRBD2 (7 bases). CDR3 length: 16 amino acids. The germline gives CDR1 DFQATT, CDR2 SNEGSKA (reference sequence). V was cut by 5 bases and J by 2 bases, with 19 bases left in between. CDR3: CSASIRGAGTYNEQFF. The CDR3 nucleotides read TGCAGTGCTTCAATCCGGGGGGCCGGGACCTACAATGAGCAGTTCTTC.

V is TRBV12-3 or TRBV12-4 and J is TRBJ1-5; D unclear. V lost 4 bases and J lost 3, with 4 bases in between. The CDR3 contains 12 residues. The CDR3, as DNA: TGTGCCAGCAGTTGGGTCAATCAGCCCCAGCATTTT. It specifies CASSWVNQPQHF.

The table lists this clonotype with a few counts. The chain combines TRBV18 with TRBJ1-4, with D possibly matching TRBD1 (6 bases). Looked up from germline, CDR1 is KGHSH and CDR2 is LQKENI. V gave up 4 bases and J gave up 7 bases, with 13 bases separating them. This CDR3 has 14 residues. CDR3 sequence reads: CASSLGGTTEKLFF. The CDR3 bases are TGTGCCAGCTCACTCGGGGGCACGACTGAAAAACTGTTTTTT.

This clonotype was seen ten or more times. The rearrangement uses TRBV2 and TRBJ2-6, with 7 nucleotides matching TRBD2. Trimming at V came to 5 bases and at J to 0 bases, leaving 4 bases not matched to a gene. The CDR3 contains 16 residues. The germline V gene has CDR1 SNHLY and CDR2 FYNNEI. CDR3 residues: CASSWEGSSGANVLTF. The CDR3 DNA sequence: TGTGCCAGCAGTTGGGAGGGGAGCTCTGGGGCCAACGTCCTGACTTTC.

Worth noting for this clonotype: Given a much more abundant clone one base away, this may be a read error. The J gene is TRBJ2-1, the V gene TRBV24-1; 14 nucleotides agree with TRBD2. The CDR3 is 17 residues long. The ends lost 5 bases at V and 6 bases at J; junction bases unmatched: 8. Germline CDR1 KGHDR, CDR2 SFDVKD. The CDR3 protein is CATSGPGTSGSLNEQFF. In DNA, the CDR3 is TGTGCCACCAGTGGCCCTGGGACTAGCGGGAGTCTCAATGAGCAGTTCTTC.